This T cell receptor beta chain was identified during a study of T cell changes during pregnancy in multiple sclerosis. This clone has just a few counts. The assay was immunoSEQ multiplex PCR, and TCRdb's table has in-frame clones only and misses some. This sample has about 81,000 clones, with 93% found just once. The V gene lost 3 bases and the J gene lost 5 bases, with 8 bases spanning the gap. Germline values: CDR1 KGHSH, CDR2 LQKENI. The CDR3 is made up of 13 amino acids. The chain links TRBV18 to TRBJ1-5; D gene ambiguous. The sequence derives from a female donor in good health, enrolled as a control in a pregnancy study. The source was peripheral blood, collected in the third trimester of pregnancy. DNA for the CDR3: TGTGCCAGCTCACCGGGCACCGATCAGCCCCAGCATTTT. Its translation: CASSPGTDQPQHF.